Listed below are T cell receptor beta chains from one sample, sequenced in a study of shared clonotypes between healthy human individuals. Sequenced by immunoSEQ multiplex PCR; TCRdb stores in-frame clones only, minus some. This sample has 2.3 million or so clones, with 90% to 95% found just once. Sequencing was performed on naive CD4+ T cells from PBMCs. These TCRs come from a man younger than 35 in good health. Some clones in this sample may be carry-over from other donors' samples. The CDR3 runs from the conserved cysteine through the conserved F or W. The D gene is left open where the match is weak. Clone size, where shown, is once, few, many, or a class for clones that have expanded.

NA	TRBV7-2	TRBD2	TRBJ2-7	CASSFGFGLADAYEQYF	TGTGCCAGCAGCTTTGGATTTGGACTAGCGGATGCCTACGAGCAGTACTTC
NA	TRBV2	NA	TRBJ1-1	CASRSDGEAFF	TGTGCCAGCAGGAGCGACGGTGAAGCTTTCTTT
once	TRBV7-8	NA	TRBJ2-5	CASSGSTVQETQYF	TGTGCCAGCAGCGGTTCTACGGTTCAAGAGACCCAGTACTTC
NA	TRBV7-9	TRBD2	TRBJ2-1	CASSYGTSGRVVNEQFF	TGTGCCAGCAGCTACGGGACTAGCGGGAGGGTAGTGAATGAGCAGTTCTTC
few	TRBV2	NA	TRBJ1-1	CASRPEGEAFF	TGTGCCAGCAGGCCCGAGGGTGAAGCTTTCTTT
NA	TRBV6-5	TRBD1	TRBJ1-1	CASSKTGVMVTEAFF	TGTGCCAGCAGTAAGACAGGGGTGATGGTAACTGAAGCTTTCTTT
few	TRBV7-9	NA	TRBJ1-3	CASSLVVGNTIYF	TGTGCCAGCAGCTTAGTGGTCGGAAACACCATATATTTT
NA	TRBV2	NA	TRBJ2-7	CASSAAGAGEYF	TGTGCCAGCAGTGCGGCGGGGGCAGGGGAGTACTTC
NA	TRBV5-3	NA	TRBJ1-2	CARSSRTARSYGYTF	TGTGCCAGAAGTTCTCGGACAGCCAGGAGCTATGGCTACACCTTC
NA	TRBV5-4	NA	TRBJ2-3	CASSFQSDTQYF	TGTGCCAGCAGCTTTCAGTCAGATACGCAGTATTTT
once	TRBV7-2	TRBD1	TRBJ2-7	CASSWGQGLYEQYF	TGTGCCAGCAGCTGGGGACAGGGACTCTACGAGCAGTACTTC
NA	TRBV5-1	NA	TRBJ2-5	CASSSAGEETQYF	TGCGCCAGCAGTTCGGCAGGGGAAGAGACCCAGTACTTC
once	TRBV7-3	NA	TRBJ2-7	CASSLRTSSYEQYF	TGTGCCAGCAGCTTAAGAACATCCTCCTACGAGCAGTACTTC
NA	TRBV7-3	NA	TRBJ2-2	CASSPGVSANTGELFF	TGTGCCAGCAGCCCCGGGGTGTCCGCGAACACCGGGGAGCTGTTTTTT
NA	TRBV28	NA	TRBJ1-5	CASSATGTFLTNQPQHF	TGTGCCAGCAGTGCAACTGGGACCTTTCTCACCAATCAGCCCCAGCATTTT
NA	TRBV7-2	NA	TRBJ1-4	CASSLVMGLTNEKLFF	TGTGCCAGCAGCTTAGTTATGGGGCTGACTAATGAAAAACTGTTTTTT